The 7 T cell receptor beta chains below were found in one sample sequenced in a study of blood T cell repertoires in COVID-19. Clones were read by immunoSEQ multiplex PCR, and TCRdb kept only the in-frame ones, dropping some. The sample records roughly 400,000 clones, 90% being singletons. Sequencing was carried out using PBMCs or T cells enriched from blood (not recorded which). The receptors here all came from a man aged 18-30 years who had recovered from COVID-19.

The rearrangement uses TRBV7-9 and TRBJ2-2; D uncertain. Per germline, CDR1 SEHNR and CDR2 FQNEAQ (reference sequence). CDR3 length equals 14 residues. V lost 0 bases to trimming and J lost 6 bases, with 8 bases between them. In DNA form, the CDR3 reads TGTGCCAGCAGCTTAGCTAGATCCGCCGGGGAGCTGTTTTTT. Translating gives CASSLARSAGELFF.

A note on this clone: At one of its ends the junction is not consistent with the germline gene, which may arise from a read error. The chain is built from TRBV2 and TRBJ1-1, with 7 positions matching TRBD1. CDR1 is SNHLY, CDR2 FYNNEI, per germline. CDR3 length: 13 residues. CDR3 in amino acids: CASRGQVNAEAFF. DNA for the CDR3: TGTGCCAGCAGAGGACAGGTGAACGCTGAAGCTTTCTTT.

The gene calls are TRBV11-3 and TRBJ2-1; 7 positions match TRBD1. Germline CDR1 is SGHNT and CDR2 is YENEEA. J gave up 7 bases and V 5 bases, and 2 bases lay outside the gene matches. There are 12 residues in the CDR3. CDR3 region: CASSEGANEQFF. The CDR3 DNA follows: TGTGCCAGCAGCGAGGGGGCAAATGAGCAGTTCTTC. Full variable domain (remainder filled in from reference TRBV11-3 and TRBJ2-1): EAGVVQSPRYKIIEKKQPVAFWCNPISGHNTLYWYLQNLGQGPELLIRYENEEAVDDSQLPKDRFSAERLKGVDSTLKIQPAELGDSAVYLCASSEGANEQFFGPGTRLTVL.

V usage is TRBV15 and J usage is TRBJ1-1; TRBD1 matches at 9 bases. Germline values: CDR1 LNHNV, CDR2 YYDKDF (reference sequence). The CDR3 contains 15 residues. Trimming cost V 1 base and J 5 bases; bases outside gene matches: 5. The CDR3 bases are TGTGCCACCAGCAGAGCGGGACAGGGCAGAACTGAAGCTTTCTTT. Translating it yields CATSRAGQGRTEAFF.

This rearrangement joins TRBV10-2 to TRBJ2-3; 12 bases are a match to TRBD2. Germline V gene data show CDR1 as WSHSY and CDR2 as SAAADI. The length of the CDR3 is 14 residues. Trimming removed 6 bases from V and 4 bases from J; junction bases left unmatched: 2. CDR3 in DNA: TGCGCCAGCAGGCTAGCGGGAGGGCCAGATACGCAGTATTTT. Its translation: CASRLAGGPDTQYF.

The V gene is TRBV7-2, the J gene TRBJ2-5; weak D call: TRBD1 (5 bases). Germline V lookup: CDR1 SGHTA, CDR2 FQGNSA. The CDR3 covers 12 residues. Trimming pared 7 bases from V and 0 bases from J, leaving 6 bases between. Written as DNA, the CDR3 is TGTGCCAGCAACAGGAACCAAGAGACCCAGTACTTC. Encoded protein: CASNRNQETQYF.

The chain links TRBV3-1 (or the pseudogene TRBV3-2) to TRBJ2-3; no clear D. CDR1 is LGHDT and CDR2 is YNNKEL in the germline V gene (reference sequence). The CDR3 spans 15 residues. Trimming pared 0 bases from V and 3 bases from J, leaving 10 bases between. The CDR3 nucleotides are TGTGCCAGCAGCCAAGATGCAGGCAGTACAGATACGCAGTATTTT. Translated, it gives CASSQDAGSTDTQYF.